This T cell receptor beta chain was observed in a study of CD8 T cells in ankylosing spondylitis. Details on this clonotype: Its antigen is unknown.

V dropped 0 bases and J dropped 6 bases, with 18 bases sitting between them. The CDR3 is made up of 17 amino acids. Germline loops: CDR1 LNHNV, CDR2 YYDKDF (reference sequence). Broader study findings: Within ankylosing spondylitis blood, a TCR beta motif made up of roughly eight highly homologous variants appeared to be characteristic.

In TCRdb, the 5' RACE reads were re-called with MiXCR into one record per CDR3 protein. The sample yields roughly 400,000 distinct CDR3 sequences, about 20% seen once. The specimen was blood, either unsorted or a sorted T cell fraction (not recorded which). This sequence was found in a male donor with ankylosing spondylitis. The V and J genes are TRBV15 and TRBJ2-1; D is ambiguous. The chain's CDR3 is CATSRDSGASLLNEQFF. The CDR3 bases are TGTGCCACCAGCAGAGATAGTGGCGCGTCTCTCCTCAATGAGCAGTTCTTC.